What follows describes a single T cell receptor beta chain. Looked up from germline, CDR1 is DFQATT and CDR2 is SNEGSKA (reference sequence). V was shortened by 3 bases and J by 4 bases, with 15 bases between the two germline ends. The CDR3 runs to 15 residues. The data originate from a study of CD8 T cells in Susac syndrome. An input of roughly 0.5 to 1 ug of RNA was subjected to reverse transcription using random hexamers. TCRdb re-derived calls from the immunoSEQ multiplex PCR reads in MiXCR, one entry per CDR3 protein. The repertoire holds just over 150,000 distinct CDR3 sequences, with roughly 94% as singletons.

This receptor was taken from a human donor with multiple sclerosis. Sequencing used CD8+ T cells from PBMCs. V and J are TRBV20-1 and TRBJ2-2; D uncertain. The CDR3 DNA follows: TGCAGTGCTAGCGTTGTAGGGCTCGGCACCGGGGAGCTGTTTTTT. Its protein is CSASVVGLGTGELFF.